This TCR beta chain was profiled in a study of monozygotic twins with inflammatory bowel disease. Overall study findings and caveats: Repertoire similarity matched across concordant and discordant twins, perhaps owing to limited power.

Regarding this clonotype: The antigen is not known.

Germline CDR1 and CDR2: SGHAT and FQNNGV. The CDR3 loop spans 14 amino acids. No DNA is given; TCRdb re-called the 5' RACE reads and lists each CDR3 protein once. Seen in this sample are about 380,000 distinct CDR3 sequences; the ten most common clones hold approximately 2.4%. The TCR comes from a human donor with ulcerative colitis or Crohn's disease, or a healthy co-twin of an affected twin (not recorded which). Sequencing was performed on blood. V gene TRBV11-2 combines with J gene TRBJ2-7; checking the TCRdb D call of TRBD2 is not possible without DNA. The chain's CDR3 is CASSPSGVFYEQYF.